The clone carrying this T cell receptor (beta chain) is a singleton in its sample. Germline loops: CDR1 KGHSH, CDR2 LQKENI. The V and J ends lost 8 bases and 1 base respectively, with 17 bases between them. The CDR3 sequence is 15 residues long. The data belong to a study of blood T cell repertoires in COVID-19. Overall study: Acute and convalescent COVID-19 samples came from the United States, Italy and Spain. In each case, the material was cDNA or gDNA derived from T cells, B-cell-depleted T cells, or PBMCs.

Seattle-derived patients entered the study during active infection and were followed longitudinally. In the authors' workflow: It was from reference gene primer amplification that nucleated cell counts were estimated. Libraries were prepared by immunoSEQ multiplex PCR; TCRdb keeps only in-frame clonotypes and omits some of them. V, J and clone size are those of that table, while D and trimming were read from the DNA. Of approximately 270,000 clones listed, 65% to 85% are singletons. The sequencing sample was made of peripheral blood. This sequence joins TRBV18 and TRBJ1-1; tentative D call: TRBD1 (6 bases). The sequence was collected from a person aged 65 to 85 with COVID-19, enrolled during active disease. CDR3 coding DNA: TGTGCCAGCACCCTAAGCGGGGGGGCGAACACTGAAGCTTTCTTT. It codes for CASTLSGGANTEAFF.